This T cell receptor (beta chain) was sequenced for a study of T cells in women clearing cervical HPV infection. Study context: With HLA typing for only a few women, HLA confounding remains possible.

The CDR3 extends over 14 amino acids. V was clipped by 5 bases and J by 0 bases, with 7 bases between them. The germline V gene has CDR1 SGHVS and CDR2 FNYEAQ. General study results and limits: Unknown T-cell numbers per sample may underlie the richness differences. CIN3+ cases had significantly higher TCR repertoire richness than controls, but evenness did not differ. Controls had more TRBV6-7 (about 0.16%) than cases (roughly 0.11%).

The assay was immunoSEQ multiplex PCR, and TCRdb's table has in-frame clones only and misses some. Its listing shows roughly 23,000 clones. About this clone itself: Its antigen is as yet unknown. The CDR3 end lies 3 residues beyond the end of the read and is filled in from the germline J gene.

This clonotype was obtained from a woman aged 18 to 69 with a cervical HPV16 infection that either progressed to CIN3+ or cleared (not recorded which). The V and J genes are TRBV7-6 and TRBJ1-4; D remains unclear. The source material was blood buffy coat. The CDR3 region is CASSAASTNEKLFF. The sequenced part of the CDR3 DNA is TGTGCCAGCAGCGCAGCGTCAACTAATGAAAAA.